Reported below is one TCR beta chain. Antigen unknown. This CDR3 has 17 amino acids. V dropped 4 bases and J dropped 1 base, with 20 bases sitting between them. Germline V gives CDR1 SGDLS, CDR2 YYNGEE. The data stem from a study of cytomegalovirus exposure and HLA in healthy donors. The primer mix had 60 Vbeta and 13 Jbeta primers. Sequencing was performed with immunoSEQ multiplex PCR; in TCRdb, only in-frame clones are kept and a portion is missing. The profile shows roughly 72,000 clones, about 74% of them singletons. Study-wide points: In a later analysis, several top co-occurrence clusters appeared linked to parvovirus B19, influenza, CMV and Epstein-Barr virus. Most TCR beta V segments were productive about 90% or about 30% of the time in an earlier analysis. A list of about 180 TCR beta chains associated with cytomegalovirus was given. Across HLA loci, a later analysis found differing TCR association rates, with DRB1 most and HLA-C fewest.

Sample: PBMCs. This sequence joins TRBV9 and TRBJ1-1, with no clear D. The sequence came from a human donor in good health. The CDR3 here is CASSSSGETMANTEAFF. The CDR3 nucleotides read TGTGCCAGCAGCTCTAGCGGGGAAACCATGGCGAACACTGAAGCTTTCTTT. The full variable domain, its missing parts supplied by reference TRBV9 and TRBJ1-1, is DSGVTQTPKHLITATGQRVTLRCSPRSGDLSVYWYQQSLDQGLQFLIQYYNGEERAKGNILERFSAQQFPDLHSELNLSSLELGDSALYFCASSSSGETMANTEAFFGQGTRLTVV.